What follows are 20 T cell receptor beta chains derived from one specimen sequenced in a study of shared clonotypes between healthy human individuals. The repertoire was sequenced with immunoSEQ multiplex PCR; TCRdb's copy has only in-frame clones and lacks some. The sample lists 950,000 to 1,100,000 clones; around three quarters were seen once. Sequences were obtained from memory CD4+ T cells from PBMCs. The sample's subset: CD45RA-negative fraction. The source of these receptors is a man younger than 35 in good health. Some clones in this sample may be carry-over from other donors' samples.

The chain employs TRBV7-3 and TRBJ2-1; weak D call: TRBD2 (5 bases). The CDR3 length is 17 residues. The germline V and J ends were trimmed by 0 bases and 6 bases, with 18 bases remaining between them. Germline CDR1 and CDR2: SGHTA and FQGTGA. The CDR3 region is CASSLTGARAKSNEQFF. As DNA, the CDR3 is TGTGCCAGCAGCTTAACTGGCGCGAGGGCCAAAAGCAATGAGCAGTTCTTC.

This sequence joins TRBV30 and TRBJ1-2; TRBD1 is a possible D gene (5 bases). V dropped 3 bases and J dropped 8 bases, with 19 bases sitting between them. Germline V gene lookup returns CDR1 GTSNPN and CDR2 SVGIG (reference sequence). This CDR3 is 14 amino acids long. CDR3 amino acids: CAWSGPAGSIGYTF. As DNA, the CDR3 is TGTGCCTGGAGCGGCCCGGCAGGGAGTATAGGCTACACCTTC.

The chain is built from TRBV28 and TRBJ1-1; TRBD1 agrees at 9 bases. CDR1 is MDHEN, CDR2 SYDVKM, per germline. The CDR3 spans 16 residues. J gave up 5 bases and V 7 bases, and 14 bases lay outside the gene matches. The CDR3 sequence is CASTSLVGQGGTEAFF. CDR3 DNA: TGTGCCAGCACCTCCCTGGTGGGACAGGGAGGTACTGAAGCTTTCTTT.

V gene TRBV27 combines with J gene TRBJ1-5; TRBD1 aligns across 9 bases. Trimming took 6 bases from V and 5 from J; bases not matched to a gene: 5. This CDR3 has 14 amino acids. Germline V gives CDR1 MNHEY, CDR2 SMNVEV (reference sequence). Here the CDR3 reads CASSPDRGDQPQHF. DNA of the CDR3: TGTGCCAGCAGCCCCGACAGGGGGGATCAGCCCCAGCATTTT.

This rearrangement joins TRBV29-1 to TRBJ1-2; 7 bases align to TRBD1. The length of the CDR3 is 14 residues. Per the germline V gene, CDR1 is SQVTM and CDR2 is ANQGSEA. J was trimmed by 1 base and V by 6 bases; bases with no gene match: 8. The CDR3 region has the DNA TGCAGCGTACAGGGGCTGGGGAGTAACTATGGCTACACCTTC. Translation: CSVQGLGSNYGYTF.

The rearrangement links TRBV28 to TRBJ2-7, with 7 bases fitting TRBD1. V dropped 8 bases and J dropped 2; count of bases not matched to a gene: 9. CDR1 is MDHEN, CDR2 SYDVKM, per germline. CDR3 size: 14 residues. The CDR3 coding sequence is TGTGCCAGCCGTACCGGGACAGCAGCCTACGAGCAGTACTTC. Its translation is CASRTGTAAYEQYF.

V is TRBV7-8 and J is TRBJ1-5; the D gene is possibly TRBD1 (5 bases). Trimming took off 4 bases at V and 4 bases at J, with 14 bases between the two ends. The CDR3 totals 15 residues. The germline CDR1 and CDR2 sequences are SGHVS and FQNEAQ. CDR3 DNA sequence: TGTGCCAGCAGCTCCCAGGGTCATGGAAATCAGCCCCAGCATTTT. This codes for CASSSQGHGNQPQHF.

This clone has just one count. This sample includes further DNA sequences coding for the same CDR3. This chain joins TRBV5-1 and TRBJ1-1, with a weak D call TRBD1 (5 bases). The CDR3 is 13 amino acids. V lost 2 bases and J 6 bases, leaving 11 bases between the germline ends. CDR1 is SGHRS and CDR2 is YFSETQ in the germline V gene. The CDR3 loop reads CASSLGRDSEAFF. The CDR3, as DNA: TGCGCCAGCAGCTTAGGCAGGGATTCTGAAGCTTTCTTT. Combining the CDR3 with reference TRBV5-1 and TRBJ1-1 gives the whole variable domain KAGVTQTPRYLIKTRGQQVTLSCSPISGHRSVSWYQQTPGQGLQFLFEYFSETQRNKGNFPGRFSGRQFSNSRSEMNVSTLELGDSALYLCASSLGRDSEAFFGQGTRLTVV.

This chain links TRBV25-1 with TRBJ2-7, with D maybe TRBD1 (5 bases). V lost 4 bases and J 0 bases, leaving 10 bases between the germline ends. The CDR3 is made up of 14 amino acids. Germline V gene sequence: CDR1 MGHDK, CDR2 SYGVNS. CDR3 residues: CASSAGMSSYEQYF. The CDR3, as DNA: TGTGCCAGCAGTGCAGGGATGAGCTCCTACGAGCAGTACTTC.

The rearrangement joins TRBV18 to TRBJ2-3, with 7 positions matching TRBD2. The CDR3 extends over 14 amino acids. The germline gives CDR1 KGHSH, CDR2 LQKENI. The junction had 8 bases not matched to a gene; V was cut back by 8 bases and J by 3 bases. CDR3 coding DNA: TGTGCCAGCACCGGGAGGTCCGAAACAGATACGCAGTATTTT. Its translation is CASTGRSETDTQYF.

The chain couples TRBV6-5 to TRBJ1-4, with D uncertain. The CDR3 loop spans 14 amino acids. Germline V gives CDR1 MNHEY, CDR2 SVGAGI. With 0 bases removed from V and 7 bases from J, the gap between germline ends came to 9 bases. The CDR3 here is CASSYSTGGEKLFF. DNA for the CDR3: TGTGCCAGCAGTTACTCGACCGGTGGTGAAAAACTGTTTTTT.

CDR3 protein: CASSWAREGPYNEQFF. For the CDR3, the DNA is TGTGCCAGCAGCTGGGCGCGGGAGGGCCCATACAATGAGCAGTTCTTC. The genes are TRBV5-4 and TRBJ2-1; 9 nucleotides agree with TRBD2. After removal of 3 bases from V and 4 bases from J, the junction contained 8 bases not matched to a gene. The CDR3 contains 16 residues. CDR1 is SGHNT, CDR2 YYREEE, per germline (reference sequence).

The chain has TRBV28 and TRBJ1-5; possibly TRBD1 for D (6 bases). The V gene's germline CDR1 is MDHEN and CDR2 SYDVKM. The CDR3 is 14 amino acids. V was pared by 4 bases and J by 0 bases, with 7 bases between. CDR3 DNA sequence: TGTGCCAGCAGTTGGGGGCGTAGCAATCAGCCCCAGCATTTT. Its protein product is CASSWGRSNQPQHF. Complete variable domain (other parts from reference TRBV28 and TRBJ1-5): DVKVTQSSRYLVKRTGEKVFLECVQDMDHENMFWYRQDPGLGLRLIYFSYDVKMKEKGDIPEGYSVSREKKERFSLILESASTNQTSMYLCASSWGRSNQPQHFGDGTRLSIL.

The chain links TRBV7-9 to TRBJ2-2; D unclear. The length of the CDR3 is 16 residues. Trimming shortened V by 1 base and J by 6 bases, and 15 bases separated the two germline ends. Germline values: CDR1 SEHNR, CDR2 FQNEAQ (reference sequence). The CDR3: CASSLVPRVPAGELFF. The CDR3 DNA sequence: TGTGCCAGCAGCTTAGTCCCCAGAGTCCCCGCCGGGGAGCTGTTTTTT.

The chain combines TRBV19 with TRBJ2-5; weak D call: TRBD1 (6 bases). Trimming cost V 1 base and J 2 bases, with 11 bases left between them. CDR1 is LNHDA and CDR2 is SQIVND in the germline V gene (reference sequence). CDR3 length: 15 residues. The CDR3 DNA follows: TGTGCCAGTAGTATAGTGACAGGTAAACAAGAGACCCAGTACTTC. Amino acid sequence: CASSIVTGKQETQYF. Filled out from reference TRBV19 and TRBJ2-5, the complete variable domain reads DGGITQSPKYLFRKEGQNVTLSCEQNLNHDAMYWYRQDPGQGLRLIYYSQIVNDFQKGDIAEGYSVSREKKESFPLTVTSAQKNPTAFYLCASSIVTGKQETQYFGPGTRLLVL.

This clone has a handful of counts. Other DNA sequences in this specimen translate into the identical CDR3. The CDR3 nucleotides are TGTGCCAGCCGCTCCCGGGGGACAGGGGGCTACGAGCAGTACTTC. Amino acid sequence: CASRSRGTGGYEQYF. This chain joins TRBV2 and TRBJ2-7; TRBD1 agrees at 11 bases. The germline CDR1 and CDR2 sequences are SNHLY and FYNNEI. The CDR3 has 15 residues. Trimming removed 8 bases from V and 3 bases from J; junction bases left unmatched: 9.

The rearrangement uses TRBV5-4 and TRBJ2-7; the D is unclear. There are 14 residues in the CDR3. Trimming left V 0 bases short and J 3 bases short, with 10 bases between. Germline lookup yields CDR1 SGHNT and CDR2 YYREEE (reference sequence). As DNA, the CDR3 is TGTGCCAGCAGCTTGGGCAGCGTAAACTACGAGCAGTACTTC. This sequence encodes CASSLGSVNYEQYF.

The rearrangement uses TRBV30 and TRBJ1-2; 8 positions agree with TRBD1. Germline V gives CDR1 GTSNPN, CDR2 SVGIG (reference sequence). The CDR3 has 16 residues. Trimming cost V 3 bases and J 1 base; bases outside gene matches: 10. Written as DNA, the CDR3 is TGTGCCTGGAGGCCTCCCGGGACAGGTGATAACTATGGCTACACCTTC. Encoded protein: CAWRPPGTGDNYGYTF.

The rearrangement joins TRBV4-1 to TRBJ1-1; D call uncertain. Trimming stripped 2 bases from V and 5 bases from J, with 24 bases between. The CDR3 sequence is 18 residues long. Germline V CDR1 and CDR2: MGHRA, YSYEKL. This CDR3 is CASSQLLDFRALRTEAFF. CDR3 bases: TGCGCCAGCAGCCAATTACTCGACTTCCGGGCGCTGAGGACTGAAGCTTTCTTT.

This clone was detected only once. The V and J genes are TRBV7-2 and TRBJ1-4; 8 bases are a match to TRBD1. The ends lost 3 bases at V and 6 bases at J; junction bases unmatched: 6. CDR1 SGHTA and CDR2 FQGNSA come from the germline V gene. CDR3 length equals 15 residues. CDR3 DNA sequence: TGTGCCAGCAGCTTGGTAGGACAGGGCTATGAAAAACTGTTTTTT. This codes for CASSLVGQGYEKLFF.